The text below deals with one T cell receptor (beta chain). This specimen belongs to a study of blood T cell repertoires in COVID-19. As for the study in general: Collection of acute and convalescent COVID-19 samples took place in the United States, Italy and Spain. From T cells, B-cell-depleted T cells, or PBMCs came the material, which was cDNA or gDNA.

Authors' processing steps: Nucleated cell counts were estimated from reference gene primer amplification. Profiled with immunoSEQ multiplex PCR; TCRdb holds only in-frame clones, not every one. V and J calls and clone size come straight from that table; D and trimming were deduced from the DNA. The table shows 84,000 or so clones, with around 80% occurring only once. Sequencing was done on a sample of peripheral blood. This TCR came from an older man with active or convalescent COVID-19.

The CDR3 loop is CASSIEARRFTNEKLFF. DNA of the CDR3: TGTGCCAGTAGTATAGAAGCGAGGAGGTTTACTAATGAAAAACTGTTTTTT. J is TRBJ1-4 and V is TRBV19, with D hard to call. The V gene's germline CDR1 is LNHDA and CDR2 SQIVND (reference sequence). Trimming removed 0 bases from V and 2 bases from J, with 13 bases in between. The CDR3 runs 17 residues.